In this sample, the clone carrying this TCR beta chain turned up a few times. Antigen: not known. Germline loops: CDR1 SGHRS, CDR2 YFSETQ. This CDR3 is 14 amino acids long. V lost 5 bases to trimming and J lost 3 bases, with 15 bases between them. This sample is part of a study of T-cell reconstitution after alpha-beta-depleted transplantation in children. The TCRbeta library incorporated unique molecular identifiers. Each CDR3 protein is one row after TCRdb ran MiXCR on the PCR reads. The table records about 830,000 distinct CDR3 sequences, around 17% of them present only once. Notes on the study in general: T-cell numbers and diversity, one year after transplant, stemmed largely from T cells that were newly produced.

The TCR was taken from a male patient aged 10 to 17 who had a stem cell transplant for acute lymphoblastic leukemia, so the T cells may come from the graft donor. The sample consisted of PBMCs, mostly from graft donor cells, taken 360 days after TCRalphabeta/CD19-depleted stem cell transplant. This chain uses TRBV5-1 with TRBJ2-7; D possibly corresponds to TRBD2 (6 bases). CDR3 coding DNA: TGCGCCAGCAGTCCGGAGGGCTGGGTCTACGAGCAGTACTTC. Translated, it gives CASSPEGWVYEQYF.